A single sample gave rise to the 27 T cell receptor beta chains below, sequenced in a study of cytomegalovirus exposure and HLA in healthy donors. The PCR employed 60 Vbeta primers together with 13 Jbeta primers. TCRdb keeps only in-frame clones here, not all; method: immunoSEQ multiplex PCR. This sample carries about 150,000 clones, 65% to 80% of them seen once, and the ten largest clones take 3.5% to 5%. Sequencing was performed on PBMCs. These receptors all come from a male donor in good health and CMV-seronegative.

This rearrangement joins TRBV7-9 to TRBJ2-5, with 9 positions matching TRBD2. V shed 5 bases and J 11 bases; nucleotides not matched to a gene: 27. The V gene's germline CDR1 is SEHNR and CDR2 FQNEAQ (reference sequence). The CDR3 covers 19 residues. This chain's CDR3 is CASSPLPYAGGPLEREQYF. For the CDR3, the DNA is TGTGCCAGCAGCCCCCTCCCTTACGCGGGAGGGCCGTTAGAGCGGGAGCAGTACTTC.

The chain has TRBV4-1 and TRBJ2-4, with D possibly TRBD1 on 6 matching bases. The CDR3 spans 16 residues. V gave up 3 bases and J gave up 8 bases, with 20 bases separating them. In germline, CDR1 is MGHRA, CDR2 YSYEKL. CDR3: CASSHRRGEKGDIQYF. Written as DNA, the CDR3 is TGCGCCAGCAGCCATCGTCGTGGGGAAAAGGGGGACATTCAGTACTTC.

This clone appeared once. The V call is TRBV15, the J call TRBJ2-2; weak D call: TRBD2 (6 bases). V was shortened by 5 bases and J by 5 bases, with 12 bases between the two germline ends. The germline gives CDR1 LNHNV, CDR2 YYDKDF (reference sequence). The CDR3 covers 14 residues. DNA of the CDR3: TGTGCCACCAGCGGACCGGAGGGGACCGGGGAGCTGTTTTTT. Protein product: CATSGPEGTGELFF.

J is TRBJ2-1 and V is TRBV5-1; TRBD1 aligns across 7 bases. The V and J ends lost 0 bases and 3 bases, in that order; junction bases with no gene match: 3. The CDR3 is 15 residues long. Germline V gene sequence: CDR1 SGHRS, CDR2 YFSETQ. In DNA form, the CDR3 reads TGCGCCAGCAGCTTGGGACAGGGAAGCTACAATGAGCAGTTCTTC. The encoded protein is CASSLGQGSYNEQFF.

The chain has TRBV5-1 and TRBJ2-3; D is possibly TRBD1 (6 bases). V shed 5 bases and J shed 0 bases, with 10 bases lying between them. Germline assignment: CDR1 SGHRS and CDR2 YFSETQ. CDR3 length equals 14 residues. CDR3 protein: CASRRDISTDTQYF. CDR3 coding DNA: TGCGCCAGCAGAAGGGACATAAGCACAGATACGCAGTATTTT.

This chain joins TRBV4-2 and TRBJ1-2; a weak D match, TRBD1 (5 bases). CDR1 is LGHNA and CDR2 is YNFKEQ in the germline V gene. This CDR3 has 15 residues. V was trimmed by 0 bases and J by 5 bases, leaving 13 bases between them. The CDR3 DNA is TGTGCCAGCAGCCAAGATATAGGGGCGATTTATGGCTACACCTTC. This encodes CASSQDIGAIYGYTF.

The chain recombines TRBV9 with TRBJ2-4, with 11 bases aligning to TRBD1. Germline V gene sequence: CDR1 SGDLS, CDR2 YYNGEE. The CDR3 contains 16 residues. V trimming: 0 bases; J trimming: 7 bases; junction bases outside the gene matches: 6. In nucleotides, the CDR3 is TGTGCCAGCAGCGTAGATGGACAGGGGGCGGTTAACATTCAGTACTTC. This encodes CASSVDGQGAVNIQYF.

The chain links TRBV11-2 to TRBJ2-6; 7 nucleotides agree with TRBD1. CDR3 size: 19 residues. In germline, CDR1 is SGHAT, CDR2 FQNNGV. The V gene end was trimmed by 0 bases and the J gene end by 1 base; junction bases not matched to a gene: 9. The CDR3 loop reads CASSLEFGTEGSGANVLTF. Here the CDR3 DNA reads TGTGCCAGCAGCTTAGAATTCGGGACAGAAGGTTCTGGGGCCAACGTCCTGACTTTC. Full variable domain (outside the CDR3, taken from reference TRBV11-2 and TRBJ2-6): EAGVAQSPRYKIIEKRQSVAFWCNPISGHATLYWYQQILGQGPKLLIQFQNNGVVDDSQLPKDRFSAERLKGVDSTLKIQPAKLEDSAVYLCASSLEFGTEGSGANVLTFGAGSRLTVL.

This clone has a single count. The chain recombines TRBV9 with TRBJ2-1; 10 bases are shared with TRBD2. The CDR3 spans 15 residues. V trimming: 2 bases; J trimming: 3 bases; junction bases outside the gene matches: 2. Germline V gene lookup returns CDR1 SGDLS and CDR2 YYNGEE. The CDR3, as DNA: TGTGCCAGCAGCGTCGGACTAGCGGTCTACAATGAGCAGTTCTTC. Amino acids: CASSVGLAVYNEQFF. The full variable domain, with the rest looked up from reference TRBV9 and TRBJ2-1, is DSGVTQTPKHLITATGQRVTLRCSPRSGDLSVYWYQQSLDQGLQFLIQYYNGEERAKGNILERFSAQQFPDLHSELNLSSLELGDSALYFCASSVGLAVYNEQFFGPGTRLTVL.

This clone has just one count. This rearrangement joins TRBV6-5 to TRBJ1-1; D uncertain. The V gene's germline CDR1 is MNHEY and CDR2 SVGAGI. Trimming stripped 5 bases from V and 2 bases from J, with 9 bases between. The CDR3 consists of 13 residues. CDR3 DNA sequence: TGTGCCAGCAGTAAGGCGGGAAACACTGAAGCTTTCTTT. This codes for CASSKAGNTEAFF.

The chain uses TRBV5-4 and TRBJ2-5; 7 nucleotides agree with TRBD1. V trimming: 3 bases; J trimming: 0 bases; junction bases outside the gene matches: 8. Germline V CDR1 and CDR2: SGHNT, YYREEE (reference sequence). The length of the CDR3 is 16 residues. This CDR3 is CASSYDRASYQETQYF. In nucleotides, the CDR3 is TGTGCCAGCAGCTACGACAGGGCCAGTTACCAAGAGACCCAGTACTTC.

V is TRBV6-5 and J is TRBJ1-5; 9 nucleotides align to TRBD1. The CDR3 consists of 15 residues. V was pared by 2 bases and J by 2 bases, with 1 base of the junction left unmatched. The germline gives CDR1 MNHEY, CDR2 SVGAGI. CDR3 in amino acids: CASSYGTGRNQPQHF. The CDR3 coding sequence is TGTGCCAGCAGTTACGGGACAGGGCGCAATCAGCCCCAGCATTTT.

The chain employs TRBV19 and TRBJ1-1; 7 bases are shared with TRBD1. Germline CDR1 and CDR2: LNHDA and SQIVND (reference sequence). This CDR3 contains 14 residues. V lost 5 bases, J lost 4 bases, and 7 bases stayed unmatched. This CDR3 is CASSLPSGGTEAFF. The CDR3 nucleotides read TGTGCCAGTAGTTTACCCTCAGGGGGCACTGAAGCTTTCTTT.

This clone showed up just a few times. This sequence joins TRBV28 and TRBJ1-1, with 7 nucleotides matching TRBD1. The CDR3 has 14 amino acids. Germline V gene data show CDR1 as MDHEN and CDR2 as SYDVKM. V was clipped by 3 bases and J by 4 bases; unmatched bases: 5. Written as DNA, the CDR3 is TGTGCCAGCAGTTTGATACAGGGGTTCACTGAAGCTTTCTTT. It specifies CASSLIQGFTEAFF.

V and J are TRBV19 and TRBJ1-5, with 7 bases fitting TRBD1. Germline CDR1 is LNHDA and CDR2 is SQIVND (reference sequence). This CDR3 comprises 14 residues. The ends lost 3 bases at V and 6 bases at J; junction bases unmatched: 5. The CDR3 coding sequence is TGTGCCAGTAGTATGGACAGGCGAGGTCAGCCCCAGCATTTT. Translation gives CASSMDRRGQPQHF.

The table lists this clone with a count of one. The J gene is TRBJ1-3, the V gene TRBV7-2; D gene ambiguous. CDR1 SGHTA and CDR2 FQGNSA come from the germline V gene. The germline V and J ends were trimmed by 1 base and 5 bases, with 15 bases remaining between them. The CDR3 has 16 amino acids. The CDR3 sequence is CASSLGGFLTRNTIYF. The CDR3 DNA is TGTGCCAGCAGCTTAGGCGGGTTCCTGACCCGAAACACCATATATTTT.

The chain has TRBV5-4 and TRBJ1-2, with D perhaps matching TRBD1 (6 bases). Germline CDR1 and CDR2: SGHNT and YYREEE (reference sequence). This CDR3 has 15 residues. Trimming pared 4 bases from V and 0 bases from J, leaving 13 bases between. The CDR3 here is CASSHRTDSNYGYTF. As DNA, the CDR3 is TGTGCCAGCAGCCATAGGACAGACTCTAACTATGGCTACACCTTC.

The CDR3 region has the DNA TGTGCCAGCTCATCGCTAACAGAAAATCAGCCCCAGCATTTT. Protein sequence: CASSSLTENQPQHF. The chain employs TRBV18 and TRBJ1-5, with D uncertain. This CDR3 contains 14 residues. Trimming removed 5 bases from V and 4 bases from J, with 12 bases in between. Germline CDR1 is KGHSH and CDR2 is LQKENI. The whole variable domain, remainder taken from reference TRBV18 and TRBJ1-5, is NAGVMQNPRHLVRRRGQEARLRCSPMKGHSHVYWYRQLPEEGLKFMVYLQKENIIDESGMPKERFSAEFPKEGPSILRIQQVVRGDSAAYFCASSSLTENQPQHFGDGTRLSIL.

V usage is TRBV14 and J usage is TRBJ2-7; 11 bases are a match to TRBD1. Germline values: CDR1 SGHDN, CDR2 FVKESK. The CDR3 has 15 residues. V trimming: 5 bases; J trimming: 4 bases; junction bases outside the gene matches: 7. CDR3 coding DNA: TGTGCCAGCAGCAATCCGGGACAGGGGGGATACGAGCAGTACTTC. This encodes CASSNPGQGGYEQYF.

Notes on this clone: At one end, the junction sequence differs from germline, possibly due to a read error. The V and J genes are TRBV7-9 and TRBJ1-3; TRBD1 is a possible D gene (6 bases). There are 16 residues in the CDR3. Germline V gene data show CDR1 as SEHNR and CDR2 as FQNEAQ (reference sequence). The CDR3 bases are TGTTCCAGCAGGGAACAGGGAGCCTTCTCTGGAAACACCATATATTTT. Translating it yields CSSREQGAFSGNTIYF.

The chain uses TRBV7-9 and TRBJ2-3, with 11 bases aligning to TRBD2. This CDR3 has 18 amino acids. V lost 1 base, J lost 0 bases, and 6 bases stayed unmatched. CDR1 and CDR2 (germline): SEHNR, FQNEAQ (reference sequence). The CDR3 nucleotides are TGTGCCAGCAGCTTAGGGTCCGGACTAGCGGGTAGCACAGATACGCAGTATTTT. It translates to CASSLGSGLAGSTDTQYF.

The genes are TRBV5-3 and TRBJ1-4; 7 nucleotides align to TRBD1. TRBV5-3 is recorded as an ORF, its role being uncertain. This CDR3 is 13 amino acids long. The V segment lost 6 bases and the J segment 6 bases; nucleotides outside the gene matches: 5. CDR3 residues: CARTPTGDEKLFF. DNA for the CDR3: TGTGCCAGAACCCCCACAGGGGATGAAAAACTGTTTTTT.

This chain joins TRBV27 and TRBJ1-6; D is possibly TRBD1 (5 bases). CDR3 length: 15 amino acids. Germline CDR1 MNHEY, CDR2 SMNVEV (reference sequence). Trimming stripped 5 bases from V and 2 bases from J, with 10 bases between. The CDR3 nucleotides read TGTGCCAGCAGTCGCGGACATCCCTATAATTCACCCCTCCACTTT. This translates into CASSRGHPYNSPLHF.

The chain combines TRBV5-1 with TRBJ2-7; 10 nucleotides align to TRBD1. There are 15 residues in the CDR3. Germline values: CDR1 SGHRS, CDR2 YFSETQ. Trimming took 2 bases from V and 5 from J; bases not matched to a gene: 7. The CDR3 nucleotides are TGCGCCAGCAGCTTCTCGGGACAGGGGTTAAACGAGCAGTACTTC. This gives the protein CASSFSGQGLNEQYF.

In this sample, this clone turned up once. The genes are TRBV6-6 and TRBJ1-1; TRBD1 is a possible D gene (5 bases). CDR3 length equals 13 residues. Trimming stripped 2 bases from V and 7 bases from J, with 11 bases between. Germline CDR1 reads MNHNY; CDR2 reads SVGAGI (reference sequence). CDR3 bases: TGTGCCAGCAGTTACAAGGCAGGGTTTGAAGCTTTCTTT. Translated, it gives CASSYKAGFEAFF.

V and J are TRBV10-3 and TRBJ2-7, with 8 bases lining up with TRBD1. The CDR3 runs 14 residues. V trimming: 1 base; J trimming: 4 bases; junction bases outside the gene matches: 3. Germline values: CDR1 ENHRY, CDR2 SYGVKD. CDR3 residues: CAISEFGTGYEQYF. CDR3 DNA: TGTGCCATCAGTGAGTTTGGGACAGGTTACGAGCAGTACTTC.

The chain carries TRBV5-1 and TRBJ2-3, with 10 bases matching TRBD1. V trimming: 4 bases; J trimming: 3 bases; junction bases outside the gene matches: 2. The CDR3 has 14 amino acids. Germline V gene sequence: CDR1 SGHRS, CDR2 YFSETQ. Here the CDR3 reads CASSRDRGTDTQYF. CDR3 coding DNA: TGCGCCAGCAGCAGGGACAGGGGAACAGATACGCAGTATTTT.